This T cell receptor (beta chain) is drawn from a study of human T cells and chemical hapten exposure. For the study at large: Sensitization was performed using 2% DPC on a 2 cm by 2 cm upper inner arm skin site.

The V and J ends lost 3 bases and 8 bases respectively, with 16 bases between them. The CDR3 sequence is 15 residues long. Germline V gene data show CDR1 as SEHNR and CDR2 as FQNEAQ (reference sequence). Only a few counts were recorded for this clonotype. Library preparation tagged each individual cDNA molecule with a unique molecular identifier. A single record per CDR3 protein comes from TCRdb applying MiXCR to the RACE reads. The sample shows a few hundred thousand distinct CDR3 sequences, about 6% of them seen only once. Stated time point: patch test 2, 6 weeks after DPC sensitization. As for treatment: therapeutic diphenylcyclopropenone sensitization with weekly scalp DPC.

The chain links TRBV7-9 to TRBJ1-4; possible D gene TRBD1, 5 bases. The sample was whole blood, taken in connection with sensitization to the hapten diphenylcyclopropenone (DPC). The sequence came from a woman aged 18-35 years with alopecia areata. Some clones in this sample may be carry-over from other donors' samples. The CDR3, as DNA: TGTGCCAGCAGCTTTGTCCAGGGAGAAGGGGAAAAACTGTTTTTT. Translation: CASSFVQGEGEKLFF. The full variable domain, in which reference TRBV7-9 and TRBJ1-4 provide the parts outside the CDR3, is DTGVSQNPRHKITKRGQNVTFRCDPISEHNRLYWYRQTLGQGPEFLTYFQNEAQLEKSRLLSDRFSAERPKGSFSTLEIQRTEQGDSAMYLCASSFVQGEGEKLFFGSGTQLSVL.